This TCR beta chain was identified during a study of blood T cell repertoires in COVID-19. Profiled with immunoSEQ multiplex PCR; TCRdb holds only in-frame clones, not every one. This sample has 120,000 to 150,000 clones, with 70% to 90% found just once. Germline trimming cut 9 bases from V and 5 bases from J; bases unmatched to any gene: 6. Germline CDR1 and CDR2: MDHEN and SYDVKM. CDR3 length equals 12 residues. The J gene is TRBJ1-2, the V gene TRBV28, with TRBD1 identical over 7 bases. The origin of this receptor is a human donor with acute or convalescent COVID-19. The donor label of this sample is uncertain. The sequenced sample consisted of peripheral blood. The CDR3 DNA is TGTGCCAGTGGGGACAGCGTTTATGGCTACACCTTC. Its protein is CASGDSVYGYTF.